One sample yielded the 11 T cell receptor beta chains listed below, sequenced in a study of T cell responses to AZD1222 COVID-19 vaccine. Produced via immunoSEQ multiplex PCR; TCRdb's table is partial and in-frame only. The table lists 100,000 to 150,000 clones, approximately 92% of them singletons. Material: peripheral blood, obtained 28 days after the second AZD1222 dose. These receptors originate from an adult who received the AZD1222 COVID-19 vaccine.

J is TRBJ1-1 and V is TRBV7-9, with 8 bases that match TRBD1. This CDR3 spans 13 amino acids. Germline trimming cut 3 bases from V and 11 bases from J; bases unmatched to any gene: 8. Germline assignment: CDR1 SEHNR and CDR2 FQNEAQ (reference sequence). For the CDR3, the DNA is TGTGCCAGCAGCTTTGGTGGACAGGGTGGGGCTTTCTTT. Amino acid sequence: CASSFGGQGGAFF.

The chain uses TRBV6-6 and TRBJ1-1; no definite D call. CDR1 and CDR2 (germline): MNHNY, SVGAGI (reference sequence). This CDR3 spans 11 amino acids. Trimming removed 2 bases at V and 8 bases at J, with 6 bases between. DNA for the CDR3: TGTGCCAGCAGTTACGGAGGGGAAGCTTTCTTT. It translates to CASSYGGEAFF.

This rearrangement joins TRBV6-2 or TRBV6-3 to TRBJ1-5; no reliable D call. This CDR3 spans 14 amino acids. CDR1 and CDR2 (germline): MNHEY, SVGEGT. The germline V and J ends were trimmed by 6 bases and 6 bases, with 15 bases remaining between them. Here the CDR3 reads CASSPALGGQPQHF. DNA of the CDR3: TGTGCCAGCAGCCCTGCACTGGGTGGTCAGCCCCAGCATTTT.

The chain combines TRBV30 with TRBJ1-2; 8 bases fit TRBD1. CDR1 and CDR2 from the germline V gene are GTSNPN and SVGIG (reference sequence). V gave up 5 bases and J gave up 4 bases; unmatched junction bases: 6. The CDR3 totals 13 residues. The CDR3 sequence: CAWAAGGGYGYTF. The CDR3 DNA follows: TGTGCCTGGGCCGCAGGGGGCGGCTATGGCTACACCTTC. The full variable domain, with the rest looked up from reference TRBV30 and TRBJ1-2, is SQTIHQWPATLVQPVGSPLSLECTVEGTSNPNLYWYRQAAGRGLQLLFYSVGIGQISSEVPQNLSASRPQDRQFILSSKKLLLSDSGFYLCAWAAGGGYGYTFGSGTRLTVV.

V usage is TRBV11-1 and J usage is TRBJ2-1; 11 bases map to TRBD1. The trim removed 4 bases at V and 7 bases at J, leaving 3 bases unmatched. Germline CDR1 is SGHAT and CDR2 is FQDESV (reference sequence). CDR3 length equals 14 residues. CDR3 in amino acids: CASSSGTGGNEQFF. The DNA for the CDR3 is TGTGCCAGCAGCTCCGGGACAGGGGGGAATGAGCAGTTCTTC.

For the CDR3, the DNA is TGTGCCAGCAGCAAAGGACAGTGGGGTGAAAAACTGTTTTTT. Residues: CASSKGQWGEKLFF. The rearrangement joins TRBV21-1 to TRBJ1-4; the table's D call TRBD1 went unverified against the DNA. TRBV21-1 is reported as a pseudogene. The CDR3 loop spans 14 amino acids.

The V and J genes are TRBV3-1 (or the pseudogene TRBV3-2) and TRBJ1-6; D is undetermined. The CDR3 runs to 15 residues. Germline assignment: CDR1 LGHDT and CDR2 YNNKEL (reference sequence). The V end lost 0 bases, the J end lost 7 bases, and 10 bases lay between the germline ends. CDR3 nucleotide sequence: TGTGCCAGCAGCCAAGAACGGACCGCCAATTCACCCCTCCACTTT. It specifies CASSQERTANSPLHF.

The rearrangement uses TRBV6-5 and TRBJ1-2; D is ambiguous. This CDR3 is 15 amino acids long. The V end lost 7 bases, the J end lost 0 bases, and 15 bases lay between the germline ends. Germline V lookup: CDR1 MNHEY, CDR2 SVGAGI. The CDR3 DNA is TGTGCCAGCAAAACCCTCAGTATAACTAACTATGGCTACACCTTC. It specifies CASKTLSITNYGYTF.

V and J are TRBV24-1 and TRBJ1-5; TRBD1 matches at 7 bases. This CDR3 region has 16 residues. The junction had 5 bases not matched to a gene; V was cut back by 1 base and J by 3 bases. CDR1 is KGHDR and CDR2 is SFDVKD in the germline V gene. The CDR3 sequence: CATSDLRGTVNQPQHF. The CDR3 DNA follows: TGTGCCACCAGTGATTTAAGGGGGACAGTCAATCAGCCCCAGCATTTT.

This clone has just a few counts. V gene TRBV7-9 combines with J gene TRBJ1-2, with D perhaps matching TRBD1 (6 bases). Between the trimmed V and J ends, which lost 2 bases and 8 bases, there was a span of 9 bases. From germline, CDR1 is SEHNR and CDR2 FQNEAQ (reference sequence). The CDR3 is 12 residues long. The CDR3 protein is CASSLPQGGYTF. The CDR3 coding sequence is TGTGCCAGCAGCTTACCACAGGGAGGCTACACCTTC.

The rearrangement uses TRBV18 and TRBJ1-4, with D hard to call. The CDR3 covers 13 residues. V lost 2 bases, J lost 5 bases, and 6 bases lay in between. Germline loops: CDR1 KGHSH, CDR2 LQKENI. CDR3 coding DNA: TGTGCCAGCTCACCAGGACGGAATGAAAAACTGTTTTTT. Translated, it gives CASSPGRNEKLFF. Full variable domain (rest looked up from reference TRBV18 and TRBJ1-4): NAGVMQNPRHLVRRRGQEARLRCSPMKGHSHVYWYRQLPEEGLKFMVYLQKENIIDESGMPKERFSAEFPKEGPSILRIQQVVRGDSAAYFCASSPGRNEKLFFGSGTQLSVL.